A single T cell receptor (beta chain) is shown here with its context. The data originate from a study of blood T cell repertoires in COVID-19. Study in general: Specimens from acute and convalescent COVID-19 originated in the United States, Italy and Spain.

Generated by immunoSEQ multiplex PCR, the TCRdb table keeps only in-frame clones and is missing some. The top ten clones hold about 2.9% of a sample with some 240,000 clones, over 70% of them seen once. Grouping used clinical history reported by participants in a survey and questionnaire. This CDR3 region has 17 residues. Germline-derived CDR1 and CDR2 are SGHAT and FQNNGV. V gave up 9 bases and J gave up 3 bases; unmatched junction bases: 15. Material: PBMCs or T cells enriched from blood (not recorded which). The chain combines TRBV11-2 with TRBJ1-4; 8 nucleotides line up with TRBD1. The clonotype comes from a woman between 35 and 50 years old who had been exposed to COVID-19. CDR3 protein: CASKTGGPFSSNEKLFF. The CDR3 DNA is TGTGCCAGTAAAACAGGGGGACCTTTTAGTTCTAATGAAAAACTGTTTTTT.